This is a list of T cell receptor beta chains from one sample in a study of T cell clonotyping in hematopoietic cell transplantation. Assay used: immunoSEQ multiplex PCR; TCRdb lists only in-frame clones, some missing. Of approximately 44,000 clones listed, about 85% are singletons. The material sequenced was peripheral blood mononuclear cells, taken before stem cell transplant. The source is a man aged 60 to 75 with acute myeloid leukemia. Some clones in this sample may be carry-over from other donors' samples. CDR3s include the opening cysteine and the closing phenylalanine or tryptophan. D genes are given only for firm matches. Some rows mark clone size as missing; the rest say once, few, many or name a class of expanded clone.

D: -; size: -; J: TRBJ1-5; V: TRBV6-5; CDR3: CASSDYSNQPQHF; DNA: TGTGCCAGCAGCGACTATAGCAATCAGCCCCAGCATTTT
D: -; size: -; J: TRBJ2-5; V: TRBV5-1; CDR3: CASSLELETQYF; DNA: TGCGCCAGCAGCTTGGAACTCGAGACCCAGTACTTC
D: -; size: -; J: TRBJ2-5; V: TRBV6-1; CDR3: CASSVRGVQETQYF; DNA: TGTGCCAGCAGTGTCAGGGGGGTTCAAGAGACCCAGTACTTC
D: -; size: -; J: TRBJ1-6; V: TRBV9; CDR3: CASSSRTAPYSPLHF; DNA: TGTGCCAGCAGCTCTAGGACAGCCCCCTATTCACCCCTCCACTTT
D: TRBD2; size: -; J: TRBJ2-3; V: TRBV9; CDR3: CASSVDLAGGIGTDTQYF; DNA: TGTGCCAGCAGCGTAGATCTAGCGGGGGGGATCGGCACAGATACGCAGTATTTT
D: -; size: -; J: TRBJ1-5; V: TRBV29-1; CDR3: CSVEEVRGEPQHF; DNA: TGCAGCGTTGAAGAAGTCCGGGGAGAGCCCCAGCATTTT
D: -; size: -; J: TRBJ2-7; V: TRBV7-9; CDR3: CASSSTMGSSYEQYF; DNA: TGTGCCAGCAGCTCTACTATGGGCAGCTCCTACGAGCAGTACTTC
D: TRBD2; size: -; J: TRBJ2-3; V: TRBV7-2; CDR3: CASSLARLAGTDTQYF; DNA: TGTGCCAGCAGCTTAGCCCGACTAGCGGGGACAGATACGCAGTATTTT
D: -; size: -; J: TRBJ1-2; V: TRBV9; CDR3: CASSVEGNYGYTF; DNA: TGTGCCAGCAGCGTAGAAGGGAACTATGGCTACACCTTC
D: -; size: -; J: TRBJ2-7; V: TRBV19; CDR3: CASSYGEIYEQYF; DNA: TGTGCCAGTAGTTACGGAGAAATCTACGAGCAGTACTTC
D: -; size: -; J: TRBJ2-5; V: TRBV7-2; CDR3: CASRKGGETQYF; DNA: TGTGCCAGCAGAAAGGGGGGGGAGACCCAGTACTTC
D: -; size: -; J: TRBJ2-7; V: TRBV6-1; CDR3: CASSAMGPYEQYF; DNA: TGTGCCAGCAGTGCCATGGGTCCCTACGAGCAGTACTTC
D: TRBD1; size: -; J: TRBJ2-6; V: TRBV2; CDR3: CASSDRGKSGANVLTF; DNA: TGTGCCAGCTCGGACAGGGGCAAATCTGGGGCCAACGTCCTGACTTTC
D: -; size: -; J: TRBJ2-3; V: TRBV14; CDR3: CASSQFRSSTDTQYF; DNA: TGTGCCAGCAGCCAATTCAGGAGTAGCACAGATACGCAGTATTTT
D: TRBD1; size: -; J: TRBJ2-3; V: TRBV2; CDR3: CASSEEGTGTQYF; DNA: TGTGCCAGCAGTGAAGAGGGGACAGGTACGCAGTATTTT
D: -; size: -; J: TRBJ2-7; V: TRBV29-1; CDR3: CSAGSRVSHEQYF; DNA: TGCAGCGCCGGAAGCAGGGTAAGCCACGAGCAGTACTTC
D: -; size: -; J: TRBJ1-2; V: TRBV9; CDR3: CASSAESPRLASGYTF; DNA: TGTGCCAGCAGCGCAGAGAGTCCCAGGCTAGCTTCTGGCTACACCTTC
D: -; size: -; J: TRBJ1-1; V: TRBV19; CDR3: CASSIRGGGTEAFF; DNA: TGTGCCAGTAGTATTCGGGGAGGAGGCACTGAAGCTTTCTTT
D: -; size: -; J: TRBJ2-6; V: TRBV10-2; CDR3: CASSELSGANVLTF; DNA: TGCGCCAGCAGTGAGCTCTCTGGGGCCAACGTCCTGACTTTC
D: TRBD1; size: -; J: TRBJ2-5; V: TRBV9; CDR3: CASSVASGDRQYF; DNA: TGTGCCAGCAGCGTAGCCTCAGGGGACAGACAGTACTTC
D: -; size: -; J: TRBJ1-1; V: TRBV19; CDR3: CASKGWKGVNTEAFF; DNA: TGTGCCAGTAAGGGTTGGAAGGGGGTGAACACTGAAGCTTTCTTT
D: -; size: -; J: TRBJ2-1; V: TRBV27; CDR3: CASSLGSDNEQFF; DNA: TGTGCCAGCAGTTTAGGGAGTGACAATGAGCAGTTCTTC
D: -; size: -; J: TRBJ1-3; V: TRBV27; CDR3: CASSLQGPGNTIYF; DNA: TGTGCCAGCAGTTTACAGGGTCCTGGAAACACCATATATTTT
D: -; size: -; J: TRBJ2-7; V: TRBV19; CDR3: CASIGGSYEQYF; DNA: TGTGCCAGTATTGGCGGTTCCTACGAGCAGTACTTC
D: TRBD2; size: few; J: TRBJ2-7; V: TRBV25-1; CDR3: CASSFPSGGNVHEQYF; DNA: TGTGCCAGCAGTTTTCCTAGCGGGGGGAACGTCCACGAGCAGTACTTC
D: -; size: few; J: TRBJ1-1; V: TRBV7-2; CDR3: CASRPWPGDTEAFF; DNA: TGTGCCAGCAGACCATGGCCTGGGGACACTGAAGCTTTCTTT
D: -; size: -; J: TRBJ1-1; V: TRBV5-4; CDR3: CASSPAWASTTEAFF; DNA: TGTGCCAGCAGCCCTGCCTGGGCATCGACCACTGAAGCTTTCTTT
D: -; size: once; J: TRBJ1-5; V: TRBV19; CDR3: CASSITRGSNQPQHF; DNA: TGTGCCAGTAGTATTACCCGAGGAAGCAATCAGCCCCAGCATTTT
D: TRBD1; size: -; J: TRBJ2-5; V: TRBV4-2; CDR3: CASSQAGGTGGLGETQYF; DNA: TGTGCCAGCAGCCAAGCGGGTGGGACAGGGGGCTTGGGAGAGACCCAGTACTTC
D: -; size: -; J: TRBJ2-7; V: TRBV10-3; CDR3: CAISARDSSYEQYF; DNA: TGTGCCATCAGTGCCAGGGACTCCTCCTACGAGCAGTACTTC
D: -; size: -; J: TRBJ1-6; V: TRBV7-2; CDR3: CASSLDYNSPLHF; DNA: TGTGCCAGCAGCTTAGACTATAATTCACCCCTCCACTTT
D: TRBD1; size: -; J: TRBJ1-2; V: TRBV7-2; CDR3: CASSLRWGQGASGYTF; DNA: TGTGCCAGCAGCTTACGGTGGGGACAGGGGGCGTCTGGCTACACCTTC
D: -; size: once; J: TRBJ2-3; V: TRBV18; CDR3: CASSPLQGRSFDTQYF; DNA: TGTGCCAGCTCACCGCTACAGGGTCGTTCTTTTGATACGCAGTATTTT
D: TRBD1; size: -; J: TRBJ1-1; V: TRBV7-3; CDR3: CASSWDGQGNTEAFF; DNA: TGTGCCAGCAGCTGGGACGGACAGGGGAACACTGAAGCTTTCTTT
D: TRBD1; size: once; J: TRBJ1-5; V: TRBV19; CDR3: CASTGDRGRHF; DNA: TGTGCCAGTACCGGGGACAGGGGGCGGCATTTT
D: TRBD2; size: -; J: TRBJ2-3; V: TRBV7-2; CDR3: CASSSTLAGGQSSTDTQYF; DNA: TGTGCCAGCAGCTCGACCCTAGCGGGGGGACAGTCTAGCACAGATACGCAGTATTTT
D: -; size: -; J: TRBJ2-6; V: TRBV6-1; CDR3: CASSEQTRGLGDSGANVLTF; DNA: TGTGCCAGCAGTGAACAAACCAGGGGCCTAGGGGACTCTGGGGCCAACGTCCTGACTTTC
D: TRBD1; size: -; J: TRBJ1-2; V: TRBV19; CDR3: CASGGQGGGRYGYTF; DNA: TGTGCCAGTGGTGGACAGGGCGGCGGGAGATATGGCTACACCTTC
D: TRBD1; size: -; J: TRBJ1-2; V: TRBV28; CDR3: CASRGPGQGYGYTF; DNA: TGTGCCAGCAGGGGGCCGGGACAGGGGTATGGCTACACCTTC
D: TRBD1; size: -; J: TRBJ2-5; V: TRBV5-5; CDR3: CASSLTRQGAWQETQYF; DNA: TGTGCCAGCAGCTTGACCAGACAGGGAGCGTGGCAAGAGACCCAGTACTTC
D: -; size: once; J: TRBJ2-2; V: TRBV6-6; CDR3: CASSSSLGGSTGELFF; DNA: TGTGCCAGCAGTTCCAGCTTAGGGGGATCAACCGGGGAGCTGTTTTTT
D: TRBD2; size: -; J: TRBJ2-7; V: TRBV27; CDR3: CASSSPFTSGGSYEQYF; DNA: TGTGCCAGCAGTTCTCCCTTCACTAGCGGGGGGTCCTACGAGCAGTACTTC
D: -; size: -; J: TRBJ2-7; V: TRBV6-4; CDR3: CASSDSERFGSYEQYF; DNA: TGTGCCAGCAGTGACTCGGAGAGGTTTGGGTCCTACGAGCAGTACTTC
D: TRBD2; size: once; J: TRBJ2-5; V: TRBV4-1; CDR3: CASSQPSGGYGETQYF; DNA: TGCGCCAGCAGCCAACCTAGCGGGGGATACGGAGAGACCCAGTACTTC
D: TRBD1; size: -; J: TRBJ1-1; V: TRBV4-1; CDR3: CASSQDDRGDTEAFF; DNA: TGCGCCAGCAGCCAGGATGACAGGGGGGACACTGAAGCTTTCTTT
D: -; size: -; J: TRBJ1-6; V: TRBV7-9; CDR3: CASRWEGVGSPLHF; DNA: TGTGCCAGCAGATGGGAGGGCGTGGGATCACCCCTCCACTTT
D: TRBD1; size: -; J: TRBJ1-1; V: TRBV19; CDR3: CASRTIGTGRTEAFF; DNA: TGTGCCAGTAGAACAATCGGGACAGGGCGGACTGAAGCTTTCTTT
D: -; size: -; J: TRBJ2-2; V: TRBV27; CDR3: CASSPFLTGELFF; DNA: TGTGCCAGCAGTCCCTTTCTCACCGGGGAGCTGTTTTTT